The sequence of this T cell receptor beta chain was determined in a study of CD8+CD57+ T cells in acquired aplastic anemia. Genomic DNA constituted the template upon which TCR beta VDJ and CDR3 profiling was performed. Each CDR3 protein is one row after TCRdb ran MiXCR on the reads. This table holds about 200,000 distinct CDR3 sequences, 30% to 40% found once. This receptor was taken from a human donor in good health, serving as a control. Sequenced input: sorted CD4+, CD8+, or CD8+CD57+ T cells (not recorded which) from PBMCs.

The CDR3 reads CASSMRAELNTEAFF. CDR3 coding DNA: TGTGCCAGTAGTATGAGGGCAGAACTGAACACTGAAGCTTTCTTT. The rearrangement joins TRBV19 to TRBJ1-1; D not certain. Trimming removed 3 bases at V and 0 bases at J, with 11 bases between. Germline CDR1 is LNHDA and CDR2 is SQIVND (reference sequence). This CDR3 comprises 15 residues.